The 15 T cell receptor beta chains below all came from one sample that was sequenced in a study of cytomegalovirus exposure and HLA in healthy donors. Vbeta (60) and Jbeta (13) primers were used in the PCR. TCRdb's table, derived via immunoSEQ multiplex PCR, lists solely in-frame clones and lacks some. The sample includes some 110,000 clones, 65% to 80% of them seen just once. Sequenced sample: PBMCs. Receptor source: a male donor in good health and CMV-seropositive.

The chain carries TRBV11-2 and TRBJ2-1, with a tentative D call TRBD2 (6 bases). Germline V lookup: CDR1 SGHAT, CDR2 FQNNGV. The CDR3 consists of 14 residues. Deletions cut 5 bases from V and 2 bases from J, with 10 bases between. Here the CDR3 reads CASSPSGPYNEQFF. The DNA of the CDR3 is TGTGCCAGCAGCCCCAGCGGGCCCTACAATGAGCAGTTCTTC.

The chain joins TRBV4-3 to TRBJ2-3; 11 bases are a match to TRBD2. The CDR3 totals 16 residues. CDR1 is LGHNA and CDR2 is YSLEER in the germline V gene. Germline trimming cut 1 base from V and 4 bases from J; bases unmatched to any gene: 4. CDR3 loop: CASSQGPGLAADTQYF. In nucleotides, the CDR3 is TGCGCCAGCAGCCAAGGGCCGGGACTAGCGGCAGATACGCAGTATTTT.

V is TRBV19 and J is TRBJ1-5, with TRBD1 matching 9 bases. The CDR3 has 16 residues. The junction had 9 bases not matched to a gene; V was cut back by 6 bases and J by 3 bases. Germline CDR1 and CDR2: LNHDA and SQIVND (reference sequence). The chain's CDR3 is CASSWTGVNANQPQHF. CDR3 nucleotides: TGTGCCAGTAGCTGGACAGGGGTGAACGCCAATCAGCCCCAGCATTTT.

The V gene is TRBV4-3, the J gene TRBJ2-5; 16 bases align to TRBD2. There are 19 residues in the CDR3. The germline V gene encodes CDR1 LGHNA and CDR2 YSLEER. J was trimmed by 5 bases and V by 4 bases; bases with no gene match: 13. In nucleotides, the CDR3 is TGCGCCAGCAGCCTCCATCGAGGGACTAGCGGGAGGGCCGGGGAGACCCAGTACTTC. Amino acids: CASSLHRGTSGRAGETQYF.

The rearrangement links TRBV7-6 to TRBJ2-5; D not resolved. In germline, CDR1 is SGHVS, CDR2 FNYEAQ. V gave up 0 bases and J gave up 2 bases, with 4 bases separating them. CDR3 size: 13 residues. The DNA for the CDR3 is TGTGCCAGCAGCTTAGCTCCGCAAGAGACCCAGTACTTC. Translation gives CASSLAPQETQYF. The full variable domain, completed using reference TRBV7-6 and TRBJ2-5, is GAGVSQSPRYKVTKRGQDVALRCDPISGHVSLYWYRQALGQGPEFLTYFNYEAQQDKSGLPNDRFSAERPEGSISTLTIQRTEQRDSAMYRCASSLAPQETQYFGPGTRLLVL.

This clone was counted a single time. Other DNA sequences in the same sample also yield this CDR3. As DNA, the CDR3 is TGCAGCGTTGAGGGACAGGGGGCCTACAATGAGCAGTTCTTC. It encodes CSVEGQGAYNEQFF. The chain couples TRBV29-1 to TRBJ2-1; TRBD1 agrees at 11 bases. V shed 3 bases, J shed 2 bases, and the junction held 0 bases outside the gene matches. The CDR3 is 14 amino acids. The germline V gene has CDR1 SQVTM and CDR2 ANQGSEA.

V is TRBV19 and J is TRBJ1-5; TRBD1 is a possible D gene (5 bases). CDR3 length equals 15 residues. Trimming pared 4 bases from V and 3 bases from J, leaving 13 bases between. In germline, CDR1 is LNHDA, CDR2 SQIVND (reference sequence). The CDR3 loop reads CASSTRGIDNQPQHF. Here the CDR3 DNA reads TGTGCCAGTAGTACCCGGGGGATCGACAATCAGCCCCAGCATTTT.

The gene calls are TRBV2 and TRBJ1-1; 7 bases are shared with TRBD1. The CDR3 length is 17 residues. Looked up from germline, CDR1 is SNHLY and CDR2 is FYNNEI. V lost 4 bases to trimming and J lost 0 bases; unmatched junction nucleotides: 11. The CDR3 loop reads CASSGLGTARMNTEAFF. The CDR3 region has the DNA TGTGCCAGCAGTGGCCTCGGGACAGCAAGAATGAACACTGAAGCTTTCTTT.

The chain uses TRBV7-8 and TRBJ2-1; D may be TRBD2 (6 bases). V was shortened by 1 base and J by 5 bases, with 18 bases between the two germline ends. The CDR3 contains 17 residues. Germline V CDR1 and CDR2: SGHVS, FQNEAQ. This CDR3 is CASSLVYGGALDNEQFF. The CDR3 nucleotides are TGTGCCAGCAGCTTAGTATATGGCGGGGCGCTCGACAATGAGCAGTTCTTC.

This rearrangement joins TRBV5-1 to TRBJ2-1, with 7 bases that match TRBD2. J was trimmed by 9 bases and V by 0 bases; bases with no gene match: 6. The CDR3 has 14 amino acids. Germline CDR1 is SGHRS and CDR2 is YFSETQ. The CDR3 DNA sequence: TGCGCCAGCAGCTTGGCCGGGGAGGGCATTGAGCAGTTCTTC. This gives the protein CASSLAGEGIEQFF.

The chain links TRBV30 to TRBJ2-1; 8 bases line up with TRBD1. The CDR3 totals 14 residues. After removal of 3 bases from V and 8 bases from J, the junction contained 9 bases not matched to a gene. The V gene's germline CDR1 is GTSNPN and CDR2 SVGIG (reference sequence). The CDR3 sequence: CAWRWTGFDDEQFF. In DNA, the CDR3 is TGTGCCTGGAGATGGACAGGGTTCGACGATGAGCAGTTCTTC.

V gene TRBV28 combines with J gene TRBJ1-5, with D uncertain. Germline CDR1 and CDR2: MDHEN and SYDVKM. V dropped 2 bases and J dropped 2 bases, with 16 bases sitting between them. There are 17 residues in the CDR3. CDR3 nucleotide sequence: TGTGCCAGCAGTTTACCGAGGCGGGGTACTGGCAATCAGCCCCAGCATTTT. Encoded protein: CASSLPRRGTGNQPQHF.

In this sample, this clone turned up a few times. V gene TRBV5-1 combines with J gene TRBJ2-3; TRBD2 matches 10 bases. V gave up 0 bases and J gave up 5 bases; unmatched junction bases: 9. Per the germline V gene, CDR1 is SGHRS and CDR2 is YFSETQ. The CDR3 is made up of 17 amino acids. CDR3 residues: CASSLVASGSSGDTQYF. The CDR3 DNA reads TGCGCCAGCAGCTTGGTGGCTAGCGGGAGCTCTGGAGATACGCAGTATTTT.

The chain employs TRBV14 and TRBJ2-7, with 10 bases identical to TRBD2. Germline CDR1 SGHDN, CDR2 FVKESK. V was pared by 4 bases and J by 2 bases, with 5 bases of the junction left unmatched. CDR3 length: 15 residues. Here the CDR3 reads CASSPRTSGAYEQYF. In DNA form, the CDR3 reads TGTGCCAGCAGCCCTCGGACTAGCGGTGCCTACGAGCAGTACTTC. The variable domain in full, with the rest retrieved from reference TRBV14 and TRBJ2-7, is EAGVTQFPSHSVIEKGQTVTLRCDPISGHDNLYWYRRVMGKEIKFLLHFVKESKQDESGMPNNRFLAERTGGTYSTLKVQPAELEDSGVYFCASSPRTSGAYEQYFGPGTRLTVT.

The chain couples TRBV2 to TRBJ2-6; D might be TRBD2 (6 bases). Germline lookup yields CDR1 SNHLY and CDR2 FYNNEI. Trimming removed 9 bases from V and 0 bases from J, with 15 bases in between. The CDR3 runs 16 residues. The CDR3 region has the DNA TGTGCCAGTACCTACGTGGGGGGCTCTGGGGCCAACGTCCTGACTTTC. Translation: CASTYVGGSGANVLTF.